The rows below give T cell receptor beta chains drawn from one sample of a study of T cells in Graves' hyperthyroidism and ophthalmopathy. TCRdb fed the multiplex PCR reads into MiXCR, producing one record per CDR3 protein. Of about 560,000 distinct CDR3 sequences in the sample, around 17% were seen once. Sequences were obtained from blood. These receptors all stem from a woman aged 18-29 years with Graves' hyperthyroidism. The CDR3 runs from the conserved cysteine through the conserved F or W. A D gene is named only where the DNA matches it firmly. Clone size is not always given. Where it is, it says once, few, many or a class for expanded clones.

j_gene | v_gene | abundance | d_gene | CDR3nt | CDR3aa
TRBJ2-7 | TRBV20-1 | few | . | TGCAGTGCTAGAGAACTAGACTACGAGCAGTACTTC | CSARELDYEQYF
TRBJ2-5 | TRBV27 | many | TRBD2 | TGTGCCAGCAGACTTCAGCGGGGGGGTTGGGAGACCCAGTACTTC | CASRLQRGGWETQYF
TRBJ2-4 | TRBV28 | . | . | TGTGCCAGCAGCATACAGGGAGCGAGGAACATTCAGTACTTC | CASSIQGARNIQYF
TRBJ1-2 | TRBV3-1 | . | TRBD1 | TGTGCCAGCAGCCAAGATTTGACAGGGACGGGGAGCTATGGCTACACCTTC | CASSQDLTGTGSYGYTF
TRBJ2-3 | TRBV4-3 | few | . | TGCGCCAGCAGCCAAGAAGGTGGCAGGGTTACAGATACGCAGTATTTT | CASSQEGGRVTDTQYF
TRBJ1-2 | TRBV20-1 | few | . | TGCAGTGCTAGAGATGAGTGGGACTATGGCTACACCTTC | CSARDEWDYGYTF
TRBJ2-7 | TRBV28 | many | . | TGTGCCAGCATTGCGGGGACGGCCTCCTACGAGCAGTACTTC | CASIAGTASYEQYF
TRBJ2-6 | TRBV27 | many | . | TGTGCCAGCAGGCCGTCCTCTGGGGCCAACGTCCTGACTTTC | CASRPSSGANVLTF
TRBJ2-7 | TRBV28 | many | . | TGTGCCAGCAGTTTTTCCACCCAAATGACAGGAAACTACGAGCAGTACTTC | CASSFSTQMTGNYEQYF
TRBJ2-4 | TRBV27 | few | . | TGTGCCAGCAAATACTCAGGGGCGGGGGCCAAAAACATTCAGTACTTC | CASKYSGAGAKNIQYF
TRBJ2-5 | TRBV7-7 | . | TRBD1 | TGTGCTAGCAGCTTTAGGACAGGGGAGGACCAGTACTTC | CASSFRTGEDQYF
TRBJ2-1 | TRBV20-1 | many | . | TGCAGTGCTAGAACAGCTACCCGCAATGAGCAGTTCTTC | CSARTATRNEQFF
TRBJ2-6 | TRBV28 | many | . | TGTGCCAGCAGTACAGGGTTCTCTGGGGCCAACGTCCTGACTTTC | CASSTGFSGANVLTF
TRBJ1-1 | TRBV30 | . | . | TGTGCCTGGAGTCGGTCCGGCACCCTAATGAACACTGAAGCTTTCTTT | CAWSRSGTLMNTEAFF
TRBJ2-1 | TRBV12-3/TRBV12-4 | many | TRBD2 | TGTGCCAGCAGCCTCGTGGGGCTACTAGCGGGAGGTGTAAATGAGCAGTTCTTC | CASSLVGLLAGGVNEQFF
TRBJ2-1 | TRBV19 | . | . | TGTGCCAGTAGTATCGATAGGTGGGGGAATGAGCAGTTCTTC | CASSIDRWGNEQFF
TRBJ2-7 | TRBV6-1 | . | . | TGTGCCAGCAGCAGCGGACGGGGACTTTCATTCTACGAGCAGTACTTC | CASSSGRGLSFYEQYF
TRBJ1-3 | TRBV7-9 | few | TRBD1 | TGTGCCAGCAGGGTCTCGACAGGGACAGTGTTTTCTGGAAACACCATATATTTT | CASRVSTGTVFSGNTIYF
TRBJ2-1 | TRBV12-3/TRBV12-4 | many | . | TGTGCCAGCAGTTCCCTAAACAGGGATCAGAGTTCCAATGAGCAGTTCTTC | CASSSLNRDQSSNEQFF
TRBJ2-3 | TRBV15 | many | TRBD2 | TGTGCCACCAGCAGGATAGCGGGAGGCCTCACAGATACGCAGTATTTT | CATSRIAGGLTDTQYF
TRBJ1-2 | TRBV20-1 | few | . | TGCAGTGCTTCCATGGGGGGGGCCGAGAGCTATGGCTACACCTTC | CSASMGGAESYGYTF
TRBJ2-1 | TRBV3-1 | many | . | TGTGCCAGCAGCCAAGTTAGGGGGGGCTCCTACAATGAGCAGTTCTTC | CASSQVRGGSYNEQFF
TRBJ2-5 | TRBV14 | . | . | TGTGCCAGCAGCCAATTTAGGACAGATCAAGAGACCCAGTACTTC | CASSQFRTDQETQYF
TRBJ1-1 | TRBV30 | . | . | TGTGCCTGGAGTGCGGACATCGGGACTGAAGCTTTCTTT | CAWSADIGTEAFF
TRBJ2-1 | TRBV28 | . | . | TGTGCCAGCAGTTTCGGGGTTGAGAACAATGAGCAGTTCTTC | CASSFGVENNEQFF
TRBJ1-1 | TRBV28 | many | . | TGTGCCAGCAGTTTCTGGGGAACTGAAGCTTTCTTT | CASSFWGTEAFF
TRBJ2-3 | TRBV29-1 | few | TRBD2 | TGCAGCGTTGCCGGGACTAGCGGGACTCCAGGCGGCACAGATACGCAGTATTTT | CSVAGTSGTPGGTDTQYF
TRBJ2-5 | TRBV5-1 | . | TRBD2 | TGCGCCAGCAGACCGACTAGCGGGGGCCAGAGGGACCAGTACTTC | CASRPTSGGQRDQYF
TRBJ2-7 | TRBV29-1 | few | . | TGCAGCGTTGGGGGGGGGGGACAGGATTACGAGCAGTACTTC | CSVGGGGQDYEQYF
TRBJ1-1 | TRBV11-2 | many | . | TGTGCCAGCAGCTTCATAAAGAACACTGAAGCTTTCTTT | CASSFIKNTEAFF
TRBJ1-4 | TRBV10-3 | few | TRBD1 | TGTGCCATCAGTAGTCAAGAGACAGGGGATGAAAAACTGTTTTTT | CAISSQETGDEKLFF
TRBJ2-1 | TRBV7-2 | many | . | TGTGCCAGCAGCCCGTTTTTCATGAATTCGGGCGATGAGCAGTTCTTC | CASSPFFMNSGDEQFF
TRBJ1-1 | TRBV7-9 | . | . | TGTGCCAGCAGCTTAGTAACAGGGCTAGGTGAAGCTTTCTTT | CASSLVTGLGEAFF
TRBJ2-7 | TRBV7-2 | many | TRBD2 | TGTGCCAGCAGCTTAGTGCCTAGCGGGGCCGCCTCCTACGAGCAGTACTTC | CASSLVPSGAASYEQYF
TRBJ1-1 | TRBV24-1 | many | . | TGTGCCACCAGGGAAACAGGGAACACTGAAGCTTTCTTT | CATRETGNTEAFF
TRBJ2-7 | TRBV5-6 | many | . | TGTGCCAGCAGCTTAGCCGCCTACGAGCAGTACTTC | CASSLAAYEQYF
TRBJ2-7 | TRBV11-2 | many | TRBD2 | TGTGCCAGCAGCCCTGGGACTAGCGGATACTACGAGCAGTACTTC | CASSPGTSGYYEQYF
TRBJ2-5 | TRBV11-2 | many | TRBD2 | TGTGCCAGCAGCTTAGTTGGGACTAGCGGGAGGGGCGCGTACCAAGAGACCCAGTACTTC | CASSLVGTSGRGAYQETQYF